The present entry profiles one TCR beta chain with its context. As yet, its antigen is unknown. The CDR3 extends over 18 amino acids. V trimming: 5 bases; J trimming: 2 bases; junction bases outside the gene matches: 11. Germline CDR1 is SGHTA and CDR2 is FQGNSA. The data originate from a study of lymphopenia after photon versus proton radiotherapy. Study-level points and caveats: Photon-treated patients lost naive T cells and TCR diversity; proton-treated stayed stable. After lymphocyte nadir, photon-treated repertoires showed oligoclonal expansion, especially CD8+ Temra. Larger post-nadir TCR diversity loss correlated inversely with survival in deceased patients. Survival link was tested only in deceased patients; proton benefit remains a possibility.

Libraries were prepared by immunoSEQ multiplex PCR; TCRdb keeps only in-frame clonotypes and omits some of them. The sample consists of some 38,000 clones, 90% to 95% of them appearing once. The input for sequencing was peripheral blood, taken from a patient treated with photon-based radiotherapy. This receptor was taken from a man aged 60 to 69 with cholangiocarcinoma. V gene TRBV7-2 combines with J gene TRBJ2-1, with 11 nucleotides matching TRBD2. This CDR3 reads CASSPRPVAGGPYNEQFF. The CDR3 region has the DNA TGTGCCAGCAGCCCACGACCCGTAGCGGGAGGGCCCTACAATGAGCAGTTCTTC.